The 18 T cell receptor beta chains below were found in one sample sequenced in a study of T cells in Graves' hyperthyroidism and ophthalmopathy. There were TCR beta CDR3 regions amplified from RNA transcripts. The primer set for the first-round RT-PCR of the TCR CDR3 was HTBI. Each CDR3 protein gets one entry after TCRdb re-called the multiplex PCR reads with MiXCR. The profile shows some 620,000 distinct CDR3 sequences, around 15% of them singletons. Specimen: blood. All receptors derive from a young woman with Graves' hyperthyroidism.

In its sample, this clonotype was seen a few times. The V call is TRBV12-3 or TRBV12-4, the J call TRBJ1-6, with D perhaps TRBD1 (5 bases). V lost 3 bases to trimming and J lost 5 bases, with 14 bases between them. The CDR3 covers 16 residues. The CDR3 region is CASSFAGTPNNSPLHF. The DNA of the CDR3 is TGTGCCAGCAGTTTCGCCGGGACCCCAAATAATTCACCCCTCCACTTT.

This clonotype has a handful of counts. The genes are TRBV27 and TRBJ1-2; 11 bases line up with TRBD1. The CDR3 spans 14 residues. Trimming at V came to 3 bases and at J to 7 bases, leaving 4 bases not matched to a gene. Germline CDR1 is MNHEY and CDR2 is SMNVEV (reference sequence). This CDR3 reads CASSFGQGATGYTF. CDR3 in DNA: TGTGCCAGCAGTTTCGGACAGGGGGCGACTGGCTACACCTTC.

Only a few counts were recorded for this clonotype. V and J are TRBV4-1 and TRBJ2-5; the D is unclear. Trimming stripped 0 bases from V and 3 bases from J, with 11 bases between. CDR3 length: 15 residues. Germline V gives CDR1 MGHRA, CDR2 YSYEKL. The CDR3 spells CASSQDPTREETQYF. In nucleotides, the CDR3 is TGCGCCAGCAGCCAAGACCCAACTCGGGAAGAGACCCAGTACTTC.

V and J are TRBV6-1 and TRBJ1-5; tentatively, D is TRBD1 (6 bases). V lost 6 bases and J lost 3, with 15 bases in between. Germline V lookup: CDR1 MNHNS, CDR2 SASEGT. The CDR3 has 15 amino acids. The CDR3, as DNA: TGTGCCAGCAGCCTCGGAGGGGGGAACAATCAGCCCCAGCATTTT. Residues: CASSLGGGNNQPQHF.

This clonotype was recorded at least ten times. The chain has TRBV5-1 and TRBJ2-1; 12 positions match TRBD2. V shed 3 bases, J shed 5 bases, and the junction held 6 bases outside the gene matches. The CDR3 extends over 16 amino acids. Germline V CDR1 and CDR2: SGHRS, YFSETQ. CDR3 amino acids: CASSWGGLAGNNEQFF. DNA of the CDR3: TGCGCCAGCAGCTGGGGGGGACTAGCGGGCAACAATGAGCAGTTCTTC.

This clonotype was seen repeatedly, ten times or more. The V call is TRBV11-2, the J call TRBJ2-3; perhaps TRBD2 as D (5 bases). The germline V gene encodes CDR1 SGHAT and CDR2 FQNNGV. This CDR3 has 15 amino acids. Trimming stripped 3 bases from V and 0 bases from J, with 10 bases between. CDR3 DNA sequence: TGTGCCAGCAGCTTGAGGGCGTCTAGCACAGATACGCAGTATTTT. It yields the protein CASSLRASSTDTQYF.

The CDR3 is CASMSQPGETQYF. Written as DNA, the CDR3 is TGTGCCAGCATGTCTCAACCCGGTGAGACCCAGTACTTC. The chain has TRBV25-1 and TRBJ2-5; D unresolved. The CDR3 contains 13 residues. V lost 7 bases and J 5 bases, leaving 14 bases between the germline ends. Germline V gene sequence: CDR1 MGHDK, CDR2 SYGVNS. Full variable domain (remainder filled in from reference TRBV25-1 and TRBJ2-5): EADIYQTPRYLVIGTGKKITLECSQTMGHDKMYWYQQDPGMELHLIHYSYGVNSTEKGDLSSESTVSRIRTEHFPLTLESARPSHTSQYLCASMSQPGETQYFGPGTRLLVL.

The V gene is TRBV11-2, the J gene TRBJ2-2; no firm D call. This CDR3 contains 15 residues. Per the germline V gene, CDR1 is SGHAT and CDR2 is FQNNGV. Trimming pared 2 bases from V and 6 bases from J, leaving 13 bases between. CDR3: CASSLRPAGPGELFF. CDR3 nucleotide sequence: TGTGCCAGCAGCTTACGACCGGCCGGCCCCGGGGAGCTGTTTTTT.

This clonotype was seen a few times. This rearrangement joins TRBV10-2 to TRBJ2-7, with 12 nucleotides matching TRBD1. Germline V gene lookup returns CDR1 WSHSY and CDR2 SAAADI. The CDR3 spans 15 residues. With 3 bases clipped from V and 6 bases from J, the junction kept 6 bases outside the gene matches. The CDR3 nucleotides are TGCGCCAGCAGTGATAGGGACAGGGGGCGAGGCGAGCAGTACTTC. This codes for CASSDRDRGRGEQYF.

This clonotype was seen many times. J is TRBJ2-1 and V is TRBV27; 11 nucleotides agree with TRBD2. Germline V gene lookup returns CDR1 MNHEY and CDR2 SMNVEV (reference sequence). The CDR3 covers 15 residues. V was pared by 5 bases and J by 5 bases, with 5 bases of the junction left unmatched. The CDR3 loop reads CASSISGRGHNEQFF. The CDR3 bases are TGTGCCAGCAGTATTAGCGGGAGGGGGCACAATGAGCAGTTCTTC.

The sample holds many counts of this clonotype. J is TRBJ2-7 and V is TRBV2, with 11 bases aligning to TRBD2. CDR3 length equals 13 residues. Germline V lookup: CDR1 SNHLY, CDR2 FYNNEI. V lost 9 bases, J lost 6 bases, and 7 bases stayed unmatched. The CDR3 protein is CASRLAGLSEQYF. The CDR3 bases are TGTGCCAGTAGACTAGCGGGACTCAGCGAGCAGTACTTC.

This clonotype occurred many times. CDR3 in amino acids: CASSLGRTNTGELFF. CDR3 DNA sequence: TGTGCCAGCAGTTTGGGGAGGACCAACACCGGGGAGCTGTTTTTT. The chain is built from TRBV28 and TRBJ2-2; TRBD2 might be the D (6 bases). Germline V gene data show CDR1 as MDHEN and CDR2 as SYDVKM. Between the trimmed V and J ends, which lost 3 bases and 2 bases, there was a span of 10 bases. The CDR3 has 15 residues.

This clonotype was picked up a small number of times. The rearrangement links TRBV14 to TRBJ1-5, with 11 bases lining up with TRBD1. This CDR3 is 16 amino acids long. With 5 bases clipped from V and 5 bases from J, the junction kept 8 bases outside the gene matches. Germline V gene lookup returns CDR1 SGHDN and CDR2 FVKESK. CDR3 DNA: TGTGCCAGCAGCGAATCGGGACAGGGGGTGGATCAGCCCCAGCATTTT. Translating it yields CASSESGQGVDQPQHF.

V is TRBV20-1 and J is TRBJ2-1; 7 bases match TRBD2. The V gene's germline CDR1 is DFQATT and CDR2 SNEGSKA (reference sequence). The ends lost 5 bases at V and 2 bases at J; junction bases unmatched: 6. There are 14 residues in the CDR3. The CDR3 nucleotides are TGCAGTGCTCCGCCTAGCGGAGCCTACAATGAGCAGTTCTTC. This encodes CSAPPSGAYNEQFF.

The sample holds many counts of this clonotype. The chain links TRBV28 to TRBJ2-7, with 7 bases fitting TRBD2. The CDR3 extends over 14 amino acids. Germline V CDR1 and CDR2: MDHEN, SYDVKM. Unmatched junction bases numbered 6, after V lost 3 bases and J lost 4 bases. CDR3 coding DNA: TGTGCCAGCAGTTTCGTCGCGGGAGATTACGAGCAGTACTTC. Translating gives CASSFVAGDYEQYF.

In its sample, this clonotype was seen a few times. The chain is built from TRBV15 and TRBJ2-5; 9 positions match TRBD2. The germline V gene encodes CDR1 LNHNV and CDR2 YYDKDF (reference sequence). V was pared by 0 bases and J by 5 bases, with 13 bases of the junction left unmatched. This CDR3 has 18 residues. The CDR3 reads CATSRDRDAGGPRETQYF. DNA for the CDR3: TGTGCCACCAGCAGAGATAGGGACGCGGGAGGGCCGAGGGAGACCCAGTACTTC.

This clonotype was recorded a few times. J is TRBJ2-7 and V is TRBV10-3; D ambiguous. Germline V CDR1 and CDR2: ENHRY, SYGVKD. CDR3 size: 14 residues. V lost 4 bases to trimming and J lost 2 bases, with 12 bases between them. CDR3 coding DNA: TGTGCCATCAGTGCCCTCTTGACCCCCTACGAGCAGTACTTC. The encoded protein is CAISALLTPYEQYF.

In regard to this clonotype: With a much larger clone just one base away, this may be a read error. The chain uses TRBV11-2 and TRBJ2-1, with a tentative D call TRBD2 (5 bases). Germline loops: CDR1 SGHAT, CDR2 FQNNGV. This CDR3 is built from 16 residues. CDR3 nucleotide sequence: TGTGCCAGCAGCTTGGAGGTCGCTGGACTGTACAGTGAGCAGTTCTTC. It translates to CASSLEVAGLYSEQFF.